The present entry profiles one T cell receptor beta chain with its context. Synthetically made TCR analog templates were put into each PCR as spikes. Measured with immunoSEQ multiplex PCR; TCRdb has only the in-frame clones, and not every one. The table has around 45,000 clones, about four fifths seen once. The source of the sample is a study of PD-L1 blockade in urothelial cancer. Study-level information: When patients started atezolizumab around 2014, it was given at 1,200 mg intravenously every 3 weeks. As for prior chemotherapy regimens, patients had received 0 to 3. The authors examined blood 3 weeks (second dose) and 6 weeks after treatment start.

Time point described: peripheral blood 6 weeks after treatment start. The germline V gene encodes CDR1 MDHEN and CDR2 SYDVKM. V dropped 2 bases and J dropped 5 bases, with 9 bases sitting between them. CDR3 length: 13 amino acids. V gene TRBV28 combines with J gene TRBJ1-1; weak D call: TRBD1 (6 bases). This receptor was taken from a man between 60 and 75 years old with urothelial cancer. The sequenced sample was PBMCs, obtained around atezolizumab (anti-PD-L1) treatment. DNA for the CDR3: TGTGCCAGCAGTTTACGCCAGGGGACTGAAGCTTTCTTT. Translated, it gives CASSLRQGTEAFF.